This T cell receptor beta chain was captured in a study of PD-L1 blockade in urothelial cancer. This table comes from immunoSEQ multiplex PCR, and its TCRdb copy is limited to in-frame clones, with some not included. Of 90,000 or so clones listed, 80% to 90% are singletons. Time point given: pretreatment peripheral blood. The V and J ends lost 5 bases and 2 bases respectively, with 9 bases between them. Germline CDR1 and CDR2: LNHNV and YYDKDF (reference sequence). This CDR3 has 14 amino acids. This TCR derives from an elderly woman with urothelial cancer. The V gene is TRBV15, the J gene TRBJ1-4; a weak D match, TRBD1 (5 bases). Specimen: PBMCs, collected around atezolizumab (anti-PD-L1) treatment. In DNA, the CDR3 is TGTGCCACCAGCGGCAGGGCCACTAATGAAAAACTGTTTTTT. It yields the protein CATSGRATNEKLFF.